This TCR beta chain was retrieved from a study of cytotoxic CD8 clonotypes in ibrutinib-treated CLL. In germline, CDR1 is MNHEY, CDR2 SMNVEV (reference sequence). The CDR3 has 17 amino acids. The junction had 14 bases not matched to a gene; V was cut back by 3 bases and J by 6 bases. The data were produced by immunoSEQ multiplex PCR, yet TCRdb's version contains in-frame clones alone and is incomplete. The profile shows fewer than 400,000 clones, 67% of them singletons. Specimen: PBMCs, collected after 36 months of ibrutinib treatment. The TCR was taken from a human donor with chronic lymphocytic leukemia. The J gene is TRBJ2-7, the V gene TRBV27; 10 bases are a match to TRBD2. The CDR3 here is CASSLTGLSGRAPEQYF. The CDR3, as DNA: TGTGCCAGCAGTTTGACAGGGTTGAGCGGGAGGGCCCCCGAGCAGTACTTC.